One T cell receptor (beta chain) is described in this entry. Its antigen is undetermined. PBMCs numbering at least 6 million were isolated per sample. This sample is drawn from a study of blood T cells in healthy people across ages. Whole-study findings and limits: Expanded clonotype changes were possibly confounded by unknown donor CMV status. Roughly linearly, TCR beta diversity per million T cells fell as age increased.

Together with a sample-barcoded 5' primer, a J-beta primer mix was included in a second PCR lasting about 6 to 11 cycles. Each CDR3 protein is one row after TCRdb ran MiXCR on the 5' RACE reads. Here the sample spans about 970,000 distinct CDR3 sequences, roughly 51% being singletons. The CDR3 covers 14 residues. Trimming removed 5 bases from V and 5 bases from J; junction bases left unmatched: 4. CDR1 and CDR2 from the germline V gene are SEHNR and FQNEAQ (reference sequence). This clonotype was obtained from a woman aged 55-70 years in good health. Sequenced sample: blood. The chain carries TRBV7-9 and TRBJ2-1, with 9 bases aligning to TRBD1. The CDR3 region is CASSHRDRDNEQFF. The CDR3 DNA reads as TGTGCCAGCAGCCACCGGGACAGGGACAATGAGCAGTTCTTC.